The 32 T cell receptor beta chains below all came from one sample that was sequenced in a study of blood T cell repertoires in COVID-19. Assay used: immunoSEQ multiplex PCR; TCRdb lists only in-frame clones, some missing. In the table there are 200,000 to 250,000 clones, approximately 89% of which are singletons. Material for sequencing was peripheral blood. The receptor set was obtained from a woman in her fifties or sixties who had recovered from COVID-19.

The CDR3 region has the DNA TGTGCCAGCGACGGGACGGAGGGGGGCTACACCTTC. Its protein is CASDGTEGGYTF. The genes are TRBV12-3 or TRBV12-4 and TRBJ1-2; D perhaps matches TRBD1 (5 bases). Deletions cut 8 bases from V and 8 bases from J, with 15 bases between. The CDR3 runs 12 residues.

The chain joins TRBV5-8 to TRBJ1-4; 8 nucleotides align to TRBD1. V gave up 4 bases and J gave up 8 bases; unmatched junction bases: 7. There are 14 residues in the CDR3. Germline V lookup: CDR1 SGHTS, CDR2 YDEGEE. Here the CDR3 reads CASSPDREYEKLFF. The CDR3 DNA sequence: TGTGCCAGCAGCCCGGACAGGGAATACGAAAAACTGTTTTTT.

The chain employs TRBV7-8 and TRBJ2-3; tentatively, D is TRBD1 (5 bases). CDR1 and CDR2 from the germline V gene are SGHVS and FQNEAQ. The CDR3 runs to 16 residues. Between the trimmed V and J ends, which lost 5 bases and 3 bases, there was a span of 18 bases. The CDR3 nucleotides read TGTGCCAGCAGCCACCCGGCAGGGTTGCGGACAGATACGCAGTATTTT. Its translation: CASSHPAGLRTDTQYF.

The chain is built from TRBV6-2 or TRBV6-3 and TRBJ2-5; 11 nucleotides line up with TRBD2. The CDR3 runs 15 residues. V was clipped by 4 bases and J by 7 bases; unmatched bases: 8. Germline V CDR1 and CDR2: MNHEY, SVGEGT. The CDR3 coding sequence is TGTGCCAGCAGTTTAGCGGGGGGGCGCGCTGGGACCCAGTACTTC. Protein product: CASSLAGGRAGTQYF.

The chain uses TRBV9 and TRBJ2-2, with D maybe TRBD1 (5 bases). Trimming pared 0 bases from V and 1 base from J, leaving 7 bases between. This CDR3 spans 15 amino acids. Germline V gene data show CDR1 as SGDLS and CDR2 as YYNGEE. Written as DNA, the CDR3 is TGTGCCAGCAGCGTAGGACAGTTGAACACCGGGGAGCTGTTTTTT. Its translation: CASSVGQLNTGELFF. The complete variable domain, with remaining parts taken from reference TRBV9 and TRBJ2-2, reads DSGVTQTPKHLITATGQRVTLRCSPRSGDLSVYWYQQSLDQGLQFLIQYYNGEERAKGNILERFSAQQFPDLHSELNLSSLELGDSALYFCASSVGQLNTGELFFGEGSRLTVL.

This clone was detected a few times. This CDR3 is CASSRRGLGELFF. The CDR3 bases are TGTGCCAGCAGTCGCAGGGGGCTCGGGGAGCTGTTTTTT. This chain links TRBV27 with TRBJ2-2, with 8 bases aligning to TRBD1. The CDR3 has 13 amino acids. Germline trimming cut 5 bases from V and 7 bases from J; bases unmatched to any gene: 3. CDR1 is MNHEY, CDR2 SMNVEV, per germline (reference sequence).

Comments on this clone: Other DNA sequences in the same sample also yield this CDR3. The chain has TRBV5-4 and TRBJ1-1; D is possibly TRBD1 (6 bases). CDR1 is SGHNT and CDR2 is YYREEE in the germline V gene (reference sequence). V gave up 3 bases and J gave up 0 bases, with 9 bases separating them. This CDR3 is built from 14 residues. The CDR3 sequence: CASSSGQLNTEAFF. In DNA, the CDR3 is TGTGCCAGCAGCTCCGGACAGCTGAACACTGAAGCTTTCTTT.

This chain uses TRBV11-3 with TRBJ2-3; 9 bases agree with TRBD1. Germline CDR1 and CDR2: SGHNT and YENEEA. The length of the CDR3 is 15 residues. J was trimmed by 4 bases and V by 5 bases; bases with no gene match: 7. The CDR3 region has the DNA TGTGCCAGCAGCCCCGGGGACAGGGATCCAGATACGCAGTATTTT. Encoded protein: CASSPGDRDPDTQYF.

The V gene is TRBV7-6, the J gene TRBJ1-2; D unclear. The CDR3 has 13 amino acids. V was clipped by 1 base and J by 8 bases, with 11 bases between them. Germline lookup yields CDR1 SGHVS and CDR2 FNYEAQ. The CDR3 coding sequence is TGTGCCAGCAGCTTAGTGTTCGGGTACGGCTACACCTTC. Translated, it gives CASSLVFGYGYTF.

The chain couples TRBV7-6 to TRBJ2-2; D ambiguous. V was clipped by 7 bases and J by 5 bases, with 17 bases between them. The CDR3 has 15 residues. CDR1 is SGHVS and CDR2 is FNYEAQ in the germline V gene. The CDR3 coding sequence is TGTGCCAGCACCCCACTGGGCCCAGGAACCGGGGAGCTGTTTTTT. This codes for CASTPLGPGTGELFF.

This CDR3 is CASSQGNRADTGELFF. In DNA, the CDR3 is TGCGCCAGCAGCCAGGGAAACAGGGCGGACACCGGGGAGCTGTTTTTT. The chain couples TRBV4-1 to TRBJ2-2; D is perhaps TRBD1 (6 bases). Germline values: CDR1 MGHRA, CDR2 YSYEKL. The CDR3 has 16 amino acids. The V and J ends lost 3 bases and 3 bases respectively, with 14 bases between them.

CDR3: CASSLRQGSEAFF. CDR3 bases: TGTGCCAGCAGCTTAAGACAGGGAAGTGAAGCTTTCTTT. V is TRBV13 and J is TRBJ1-1; 7 bases agree with TRBD1. V shed 2 bases and J 7 bases; nucleotides not matched to a gene: 4. The CDR3 length is 13 residues. Germline CDR1 is PRHDT and CDR2 is FYEKMQ (reference sequence).

The chain has TRBV18 and TRBJ1-2; tentative D call: TRBD1 (5 bases). This CDR3 region has 15 residues. V was cut by 3 bases and J by 7 bases, with 18 bases left in between. The germline V gene has CDR1 KGHSH and CDR2 LQKENI. CDR3 residues: CASSPQGGAMVGYTF. The DNA for the CDR3 is TGTGCCAGCTCACCCCAAGGAGGGGCCATGGTTGGCTACACCTTC.

The chain has TRBV27 and TRBJ2-7; 7 bases are a match to TRBD1. The V gene's germline CDR1 is MNHEY and CDR2 SMNVEV (reference sequence). This CDR3 has 16 amino acids. The ends lost 2 bases at V and 7 bases at J; junction bases unmatched: 14. The CDR3 DNA follows: TGTGCCAGCAGTTTAATCAGATCGACAGGGTTTGGAGAGCAGTACTTC. Translating gives CASSLIRSTGFGEQYF.

This clone was recorded only once. The chain is built from TRBV24-1 and TRBJ2-7; TRBD1 matches 12 bases. This CDR3 spans 15 amino acids. With 4 bases clipped from V and 3 bases from J, the junction kept 3 bases outside the gene matches. The germline CDR1 and CDR2 sequences are KGHDR and SFDVKD. The CDR3 reads CATSEGTGGIYEQYF. The CDR3 coding sequence is TGTGCCACCAGTGAGGGGACAGGGGGCATCTACGAGCAGTACTTC.

This chain connects TRBV5-6 to TRBJ1-1; D not resolved. The CDR3 is 14 amino acids. Trimming shortened V by 2 bases and J by 7 bases, and 15 bases separated the two germline ends. Germline V gives CDR1 SGHDT, CDR2 YYEEEE. The CDR3 spells CASSFFTESFEAFF. The CDR3 nucleotides are TGTGCCAGCAGCTTCTTCACAGAAAGTTTTGAAGCTTTCTTT.

This chain joins TRBV7-8 and TRBJ1-4; D is ambiguous. Trimming took 1 base from V and 7 from J, leaving 4 bases between them. From germline, CDR1 is SGHVS and CDR2 FQNEAQ. The CDR3 is 12 amino acids. DNA for the CDR3: TGTGCCAGCAGCTTAGTCAGTGAAAAACTGTTTTTT. It encodes CASSLVSEKLFF.

This clone came up a few times. The CDR3 here is CASSLQGATGDEQYF. The CDR3 DNA follows: TGTGCCAGCAGTCTACAGGGGGCTACGGGGGACGAGCAGTACTTC. The chain uses TRBV6-5 and TRBJ2-7; 9 bases align to TRBD1. This CDR3 comprises 15 residues. V trimming: 5 bases; J trimming: 5 bases; junction bases outside the gene matches: 10. Germline V gene data show CDR1 as MNHEY and CDR2 as SVGAGI.

The rearrangement uses TRBV5-1 and TRBJ1-5; possible D gene TRBD1, 5 bases. Trimming shortened V by 4 bases and J by 3 bases, and 14 bases separated the two germline ends. The CDR3 extends over 15 amino acids. Per germline, CDR1 SGHRS and CDR2 YFSETQ. The CDR3 reads CASSPAQGLNQPQHF. The CDR3 coding sequence is TGCGCCAGCAGCCCGGCCCAGGGCCTCAATCAGCCCCAGCATTTT.

The chain carries TRBV18 and TRBJ2-7; a possible D gene is TRBD2 (5 bases). Deletions cut 2 bases from V and 3 bases from J, with 11 bases between. The CDR3 is 14 amino acids. Germline CDR1 reads KGHSH; CDR2 reads LQKENI. CDR3 loop: CASSPGIDYYEQYF. The CDR3 coding sequence is TGTGCCAGCTCACCAGGGATAGACTACTACGAGCAGTACTTC.

V usage is TRBV6-5 and J usage is TRBJ2-2, with D unresolved. From germline, CDR1 is MNHEY and CDR2 SVGAGI. CDR3 size: 15 residues. The V and J ends lost 8 bases and 0 bases respectively, with 13 bases between them. CDR3 DNA: TGTGCCAGCGGCGTAAGACAAACGAACACCGGGGAGCTGTTTTTT. Translating gives CASGVRQTNTGELFF.

The CDR3 sequence: CASSLGLAGGPSDTQYF. CDR3 in DNA: TGCGCCAGCAGCTTGGGACTAGCGGGGGGGCCCTCAGATACGCAGTATTTT. The chain is built from TRBV5-1 and TRBJ2-3; 14 nucleotides align to TRBD2. CDR1 is SGHRS and CDR2 is YFSETQ in the germline V gene. The CDR3 is 17 amino acids. The J segment lost 4 bases and the V segment lost 0 bases, leaving 4 bases of the junction unmatched.

The CDR3: CASSFGGQGYTF. DNA for the CDR3: TGTGCCAGCAGCTTCGGTGGACAGGGCTACACCTTC. The chain uses TRBV7-9 and TRBJ1-2, with D possibly matching TRBD1 (6 bases). Germline-derived CDR1 and CDR2 are SEHNR and FQNEAQ (reference sequence). Trimming removed 3 bases from V and 8 bases from J, with 10 bases in between. CDR3 size: 12 residues.

The gene calls are TRBV28 and TRBJ1-1; possible D gene TRBD1, 6 bases. This CDR3 is 17 amino acids long. The germline V and J ends were trimmed by 6 bases and 0 bases, with 20 bases remaining between them. Germline lookup yields CDR1 MDHEN and CDR2 SYDVKM. The CDR3 bases are TGTGCCAGCAGGCTAACGGACAGTCTATTTATGAACACTGAAGCTTTCTTT. Its translation: CASRLTDSLFMNTEAFF.

The V and J genes are TRBV2 and TRBJ2-5, with 9 bases fitting TRBD2. J was trimmed by 4 bases and V by 7 bases; bases with no gene match: 7. Germline lookup yields CDR1 SNHLY and CDR2 FYNNEI. The CDR3 has 14 amino acids. The CDR3 protein is CASKTGTSRETQYF. DNA for the CDR3: TGTGCCAGCAAGACCGGGACTAGCCGAGAGACCCAGTACTTC.

This sequence joins TRBV23-1 and TRBJ2-1, with TRBD2 as a possible D gene (5 bases). TRBV23-1 is an ORF, with its function uncertain. The CDR3 spans 13 residues. The V end was cut by 4 bases, the J end by 6 bases, with 10 bases between. CDR3 in amino acids: CASSLGSSNEQFF. The DNA for the CDR3 is TGCGCCAGCAGTCTGGGGAGCTCCAATGAGCAGTTCTTC.

The J gene is TRBJ2-1, the V gene TRBV18; 11 nucleotides match TRBD1. V dropped 6 bases and J dropped 6; count of bases not matched to a gene: 7. There are 15 residues in the CDR3. CDR1 and CDR2 (germline): KGHSH, LQKENI. The CDR3 region has the DNA TGTGCCAGCTCCCCTCCGGGGACAGGGGGCAATGAGCAGTTCTTC. Translation: CASSPPGTGGNEQFF.

V is TRBV6-5 and J is TRBJ2-1; no clear D. Between the trimmed V and J ends, which lost 6 bases and 5 bases, there was a span of 11 bases. Germline CDR1 MNHEY, CDR2 SVGAGI. This CDR3 is 13 amino acids long. The CDR3 sequence is CASRRLANNEQFF. The CDR3, as DNA: TGTGCCAGCAGGCGACTGGCCAACAATGAGCAGTTCTTC.

This clone appeared once. This chain uses TRBV3-1 (or the pseudogene TRBV3-2) with TRBJ2-7; D is perhaps TRBD1 (6 bases). CDR1 LGHDT and CDR2 YNNKEL come from the germline V gene (reference sequence). V shed 1 base and J shed 0 bases, with 19 bases lying between them. The CDR3 runs to 18 residues. The chain's CDR3 is CASSQVGQFTSSSYEQYF. CDR3 sequence (DNA): TGTGCCAGCAGCCAAGTCGGACAGTTCACCTCGAGCTCCTACGAGCAGTACTTC.

The chain has TRBV5-1 and TRBJ2-7; D might be TRBD1 (6 bases). Per the germline V gene, CDR1 is SGHRS and CDR2 is YFSETQ. The CDR3 extends over 14 amino acids. The germline V and J ends were trimmed by 2 bases and 3 bases, with 12 bases remaining between them. The CDR3 here is CASSLGTQSYEQYF. The CDR3 DNA reads as TGCGCCAGCAGCTTAGGGACACAGAGCTACGAGCAGTACTTC. The full variable domain, rest sourced from reference TRBV5-1 and TRBJ2-7, is KAGVTQTPRYLIKTRGQQVTLSCSPISGHRSVSWYQQTPGQGLQFLFEYFSETQRNKGNFPGRFSGRQFSNSRSEMNVSTLELGDSALYLCASSLGTQSYEQYFGPGTRLTVT.

The chain employs TRBV5-1 and TRBJ1-2; D is perhaps TRBD1 (6 bases). Trimming removed 4 bases at V and 2 bases at J, with 12 bases between. The germline V gene encodes CDR1 SGHRS and CDR2 YFSETQ. CDR3 size: 14 residues. For the CDR3, the DNA is TGCGCCAGCAGCAGCATACAGGGAAACTATGGCTACACCTTC. Residues: CASSSIQGNYGYTF.

The genes are TRBV11-2 and TRBJ1-3; no clear D. CDR1 and CDR2 from the germline V gene are SGHAT and FQNNGV. The CDR3 loop spans 13 amino acids. V lost 4 bases to trimming and J lost 0 bases, with 4 bases between them. CDR3 bases: TGTGCCAGCAGCTCAGGCTCTGGAAACACCATATATTTT. Residues: CASSSGSGNTIYF.